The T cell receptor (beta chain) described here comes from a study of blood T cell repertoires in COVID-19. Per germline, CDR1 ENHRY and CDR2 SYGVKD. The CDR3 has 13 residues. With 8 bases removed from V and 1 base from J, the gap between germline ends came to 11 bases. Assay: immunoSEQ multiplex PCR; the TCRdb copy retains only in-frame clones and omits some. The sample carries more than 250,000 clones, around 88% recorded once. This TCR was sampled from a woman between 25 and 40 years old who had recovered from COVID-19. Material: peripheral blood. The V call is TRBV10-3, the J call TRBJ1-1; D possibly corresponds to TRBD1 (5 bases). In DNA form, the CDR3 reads TGTGCCATCTACGCCGGGGGGAACACTGAAGCTTTCTTT. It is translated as CAIYAGGNTEAFF.